This T cell receptor (beta chain) was captured by sequencing in a study of T cells in Graves' hyperthyroidism and ophthalmopathy (dated by TCRdb to about 2019). Describing the broader study: To identify TCR V-J signatures that set the groups apart, the researchers used a discovery cohort of about a hundred patients, made up of some 41 with Graves' ophthalmopathy and 57 with stable Graves' hyperthyroidism. In addition, the study compared T-cell repertoires in thyroid tissue and in blood from a handful of Graves' hyperthyroidism patients. Prospective prediction of ophthalmopathy was tested in an independent validation cohort of fewer than 20 hyperthyroidism patients and 17 patients who later progressed to ophthalmopathy. The approximately 100 discovery patients were randomly split 7:3 into training and test sets. According to the paper, TCR Vbeta CDR3 sequencing was carried out on about 140 peripheral blood samples, which came from some 41 ophthalmopathy, 75 to 80 hyperthyroidism and roughly 17 progressor patients. Following sampling, methimazole starting at 30 mg daily was given to hyperthyroidism patients, and high-dose intravenous methylprednisolone was given to ophthalmopathy patients.

A word on this clonotype: Its recognized antigen is unknown. This may stem from a read error, because a much larger clone lies one nucleotide away.

Stable Graves' hyperthyroidism was defined as the absence of progression to ophthalmopathy over 18 months of follow-up. Hyperthyroidism patients were newly diagnosed, with disease duration under 2 months, and aged 18 to 65 years. Patients with uncontrolled infections, other autoimmune diseases, pregnancy or lactation were excluded. Diagnoses relied on clinical symptoms, serum thyroxine and TRAb, thyroid ultrasound and orbital computed tomography. Total RNA was extracted using Trizol reagent, and RNA quality was assessed on an Agilent 2100 Bioanalyzer. CDR1 and CDR2 are read off the germline V gene (reference sequence) as SEHNR and FQNEAQ. The CDR3 runs 13 amino acids, cysteine and phenylalanine included. Only the CDR3 part of the read is kept: 39 bases, read in frame from the first base. V was cut back by 3 bases and J by 5 bases, leaving a gap of 11 bases between them. Amplification of TCR beta CDR3 regions was carried out from RNA transcripts. The first round of RT-PCR for the TCR CDR3 was performed with the HTBI primer set and the Qiagen OneStep RT-PCR kit. The libraries were constructed in a second round of multiplex PCR and then size-selected and purified. Libraries were sequenced paired-end with 100 bp reads on an Illumina HiSeq2000. The authors' analysis ran thus. SOAPnuke was used to process the raw data, removing reads that contained adapters or uncalled bases, had a mean Phred below 15, or lacked an exact match to the constant primer or identifier. High-quality paired reads were merged with COPE v1.2.5, and unique nucleotide sequences were defined as clonotypes. MiTCR v1.1 was used to align clonotypes to the IMGT TRBV, TRBD and TRBJ reference segments. The analysis included only V-J combinations with a frequency above 0.0001, which together covered around 99% of the repertoires. The TCS score was defined as F50 (clonal expansion) divided by E x V (chaos), with BLOSUM62-based TCRdist calculated between CDR3 peptides within each V-J. Welch's t-statistics and random forest reduced some 510 V-J features to about 12, which were used in a naive Bayes classifier (R e1071). Thyroid-blood repertoire similarity was quantified with the Morisita-Horn index. The public reads were reprocessed in TCRdb via fastp at Q25 and MiXCR, keeping in-frame beta chains. CDR3 protein duplicates are merged, each entry listing the most common genes and DNA. V and J calls and clone size were set by TCRdb, not the authors. The sample has a few hundred thousand distinct CDR3 sequences on record, 40% to 55% of them singletons. Jointly, the top ten make up around 8% of the sample.

Summary of the overall study and its limitations: In validation, progression to ophthalmopathy was predicted by the model with around 70% sensitivity and 72% to 85% specificity, a median of approximately 6.5 months before onset. No statistical method was used to set the sample size in advance, and investigators knew the group allocation. Most expanded thyroid clonotypes (frequency above 0.001) were also found in blood, which suggests that blood repertoires may mirror thyroid immune responses. Ophthalmopathy was separated from stable hyperthyroidism by a 13 V-J signature model, with approximately 90% sensitivity and about 81% specificity obtained in cross-validation and 80%/75% obtained in testing.

The receptor chain draws on TRBV7-9 and TRBJ2-7; the D gene remains uncertain. This clonotype was sampled from a young woman with Graves' hyperthyroidism. Sequencing used peripheral blood or thyroid tissue (not recorded which). The CDR3 protein sequence reads: CASSLSWGDEQYF. The nucleotide sequence is TGTGCCAGCAGCTTGAGTTGGGGTGACGAGCAGTACTTC. With the portions outside the CDR3 filled from the reference TRBV7-9 and TRBJ2-7 genes, the complete variable region becomes DTGVSQNPRHKITKRGQNVTFRCDPISEHNRLYWYRQTLGQGPEFLTYFQNEAQLEKSRLLSDRFSAERPKGSFSTLEIQRTEQGDSAMYLCASSLSWGDEQYFGPGTRLTVT.